Listed below are T cell receptor beta chains from one sample, sequenced in a study of T-cell reconstitution after alpha-beta-depleted transplantation in children. TCRdb re-derived calls from the PCR reads in MiXCR, one entry per CDR3 protein. The table shows under 250,000 distinct CDR3 sequences, with around a sixth occurring only once. This sample comprised PBMCs, mostly from graft donor cells, obtained 360 days after TCRalphabeta/CD19-depleted stem cell transplant. The receptors here all came from a male patient aged 2 to 10 who had a stem cell transplant for acute lymphoblastic leukemia, so the T cells may come from the graft donor. The CDR3 runs from the conserved cysteine through the conserved F or W. A D gene is named only where the DNA matches it firmly. Size tells how often a clone was seen (once, few, many) or the class of an expanded clone, and some rows leave it out.

d_gene	abundance	v_gene	j_gene	CDR3nt	CDR3aa
NA	NA	TRBV28	TRBJ2-7	TGTGCCAGCAGTTTATGGGCGGGCACCAGGAACGAGCAGTACTTC	CASSLWAGTRNEQYF
TRBD2	NA	TRBV28	TRBJ2-7	TGTGCCAGCCAATGGGAGGGGACTACTGACGAGCAGTACTTC	CASQWEGTTDEQYF
TRBD1	many	TRBV10-3	TRBJ2-5	TGTGCCATCGGAGGCCGGGACAGAGAGACCCAGTACTTC	CAIGGRDRETQYF
NA	NA	TRBV12-3/TRBV12-4	TRBJ1-1	TGTGCCAGCATCCTAGGAGGGGACACTGAAGCTTTCTTT	CASILGGDTEAFF
TRBD1	NA	TRBV12-3/TRBV12-4	TRBJ1-3	TGTGCCAGCAGCGCCTCCCGGGACAGGGAAGGAACTGGAAACACCATATATTTT	CASSASRDREGTGNTIYF
NA	NA	TRBV28	TRBJ1-4	TGTGCCAGCAGTCTACTACTAGAGACTGTAAAACTGTTTTTT	CASSLLLETVKLFF
TRBD2	NA	TRBV29-1	TRBJ2-1	TGCAGCGTTGGGCTAGCGGGACTCTACAATGAGCAGTTCTTC	CSVGLAGLYNEQFF
NA	few	TRBV10-3	TRBJ2-1	TGTGCCATCAGTGTTCGAATTGCCAATGAGCAGTTCTTC	CAISVRIANEQFF
TRBD1	NA	TRBV29-1	TRBJ2-7	TGCAGCGTTGGAACAGGGGGTAGGAACGAGCAGTACTTC	CSVGTGGRNEQYF
NA	NA	TRBV4-3	TRBJ1-1	TGCGCCAGCAGCCCCCAAGATGTGGTTGAAGTCACTGAAGCTTTCTTT	CASSPQDVVEVTEAFF
NA	few	TRBV5-1	TRBJ1-1	TGCGCCAGCAGCTTGGCCGAGGGATACACTGAAGCTTTCTTT	CASSLAEGYTEAFF
TRBD2	NA	TRBV3-1	TRBJ2-3	TGTGCCAGCAGCCCGACCCCCTTGCGGGGGGGTTCAGCAGATACGCAGTATTTT	CASSPTPLRGGSADTQYF
TRBD1	few	TRBV12-3/TRBV12-4	TRBJ2-3	TGTGCCAGCACCTCAGAAACAGGGGATAGCACAGATACGCAGTATTTT	CASTSETGDSTDTQYF
NA	NA	TRBV6-5	TRBJ2-7	TGTGCCAGCAGTTACTCCCGGGGTGGGTTCTCGAGCTCCTACGAGCAGTACTTC	CASSYSRGGFSSSYEQYF
NA	large	TRBV4-1	TRBJ1-6	TGCGCCAGCAGCCAAGATAGGACAAACTATAATTCACCCCTCCACTTT	CASSQDRTNYNSPLHF
NA	NA	TRBV10-2	TRBJ2-1	TGCGCCAGCAGAGAGGCGGGGAGTCCCTACAATGAGCAGTTCTTC	CASREAGSPYNEQFF
NA	NA	TRBV10-3	TRBJ2-5	TGTGCCATCAGTGATATTGCTCAAGAGACCCAGTACTTC	CAISDIAQETQYF
NA	NA	TRBV30	TRBJ2-2	TGTGCCTGGAGTGTACGCAGGGCTAACACCGGGGAGCTGTTTTTT	CAWSVRRANTGELFF
NA	NA	TRBV4-2	TRBJ2-1	TGTGCCAGCAGCCAAGATCAACTATGGGGCAATGAGCAGTTCTTC	CASSQDQLWGNEQFF
NA	few	TRBV10-3	TRBJ1-1	TGTGCCATCAGTGACCGGGAACTGAACACTGAAGCTTTCTTT	CAISDRELNTEAFF
TRBD1	NA	TRBV7-2	TRBJ1-4	TGTGCCAGCAGCAGTCGACAGGGGGCGCCGGAAAAACTGTTTTTT	CASSSRQGAPEKLFF
TRBD1	NA	TRBV20-1	TRBJ2-7	TGCAGTGCTAGGGGGACAGGGTCCTACGAGCAGTACTTC	CSARGTGSYEQYF
NA	once	TRBV9	TRBJ2-3	TGTGCCAGCAGCCCCCTCCCACTAGCAGCCACAGATACGCAGTATTTT	CASSPLPLAATDTQYF
NA	NA	TRBV20-1	TRBJ2-7	TGCAGTGCTAGGGTCGATGGGGCCTACGAGCAGTACTTC	CSARVDGAYEQYF
TRBD1	few	TRBV10-3	TRBJ2-7	TGTGCCATCAGTGACGGGACAGGGTCTCAAGACGAGCAGTACTTC	CAISDGTGSQDEQYF
NA	NA	TRBV7-6	TRBJ2-5	TGTGCCAGCAGCCCTCCCCCGGGGCAAGAGACCCAGTACTTC	CASSPPPGQETQYF
NA	NA	TRBV7-3	TRBJ2-6	TGTGCCAGCAGCAGAGAACTGAGCTCTGGGGCCAACGTCCTGACTTTC	CASSRELSSGANVLTF
NA	NA	TRBV25-1	TRBJ2-7	TGTGCCAGCAGTGACCATCGGGGGTTAGGCGAGCAGTACTTC	CASSDHRGLGEQYF
NA	NA	TRBV30	TRBJ2-7	TGTGCCTGGAGTCCGCAGGGTTACGAGCAGTACTTC	CAWSPQGYEQYF
TRBD2	NA	TRBV20-1	TRBJ2-3	TGCAGTGCTAGAGATCGCCCCCTACTAGCGGGGGCAGATACGCAGTATTTT	CSARDRPLLAGADTQYF
NA	few	TRBV20-1	TRBJ2-7	TGCAGTGCGACGGACAGTAAGATCTACGAGCAGTACTTC	CSATDSKIYEQYF
NA	many	TRBV20-1	TRBJ2-7	TGCAGTGCTTCCCGGGACGGCAGTACGGAGCAGTACTTC	CSASRDGSTEQYF
NA	few	TRBV28	TRBJ1-5	TGTGCCAGCACCCCGGACGGAGGTCCTAAGAATCAGCCCCAGCATTTT	CASTPDGGPKNQPQHF
NA	few	TRBV5-1	TRBJ2-1	TGCGCCAGCAGCGTGACTCTCTCCTACAATGAGCAGTTCTTC	CASSVTLSYNEQFF
NA	many	TRBV29-1	TRBJ2-1	TGCAGCGTTGAAACTTCGGAGGGCTCATACAATGAGCAGTTCTTC	CSVETSEGSYNEQFF
TRBD2	NA	TRBV29-1	TRBJ2-5	TGCAGCGTCCCGACTAGCGGGCGGGAGACCCAGTACTTC	CSVPTSGRETQYF
NA	few	TRBV5-8	TRBJ1-2	TGTGCCAGCAGCTTGGGCCTCTCAGGGGTAGATGGCTACACCTTC	CASSLGLSGVDGYTF
NA	few	TRBV11-3	TRBJ2-1	TGTGCCAGCAGCCGAGGGGGGGAGAGACATGAGCAGTTCTTC	CASSRGGERHEQFF
TRBD1	few	TRBV10-3	TRBJ2-3	TGTGCCATCAGTGAGTCTTTCGGTCAGGGGGCCGACGGCACAGATACGCAGTATTTT	CAISESFGQGADGTDTQYF
TRBD2	NA	TRBV5-6	TRBJ2-5	TGTGCCAGCAGCTTGGCCCCTCGCGGGGGGTACCAAGAGACCCAGTACTTC	CASSLAPRGGYQETQYF
TRBD2	few	TRBV4-2	TRBJ2-1	TGTGCCAGCAGCCTCAATCAGGCTAGCGGGGGCCTATCGAAGGAGGATGAGCAGTTCTTC	CASSLNQASGGLSKEDEQFF
NA	NA	TRBV12-3/TRBV12-4	TRBJ1-1	TGTGCCAGCAGTTCCAGGGGTTACACTGAAGCTTTCTTT	CASSSRGYTEAFF
NA	NA	TRBV5-1	TRBJ1-1	TGCGCCAGCAGCCCGTTGGACAGCCGGAACACTGAAGCTTTCTTT	CASSPLDSRNTEAFF
TRBD1	few	TRBV29-1	TRBJ2-5	TGCAGCGCGGGACAGGTGGAAGAGACCCAGTACTTC	CSAGQVEETQYF
NA	few	TRBV20-1	TRBJ2-7	TGCAGTGCTAGGGTCGGGGGGACATCGACCTACGAGCAGTACTTC	CSARVGGTSTYEQYF
NA	many	TRBV12-3/TRBV12-4	TRBJ2-5	TGTGCCAGCAGCAAGACAGGCAACCAAGAGACCCAGTACTTC	CASSKTGNQETQYF
NA	NA	TRBV10-3	TRBJ1-5	TGTGCCATCCGGCAGGGTGGTGAGGATCAGCCCCAGCATTTT	CAIRQGGEDQPQHF
NA	NA	TRBV7-2	TRBJ2-5	TGTGCCAGCAGCTTATGGCGGGGCCAAGAGACCCAGTACTTC	CASSLWRGQETQYF
TRBD1	few	TRBV6-2/TRBV6-3	TRBJ2-3	TGTGCCAGCAGTTACCAGGGCAGGGGGCAAGATACGCAGTATTTT	CASSYQGRGQDTQYF
NA	many	TRBV27	TRBJ2-7	TGTGCCAGCAGCCTGACCGGACCTTCCTACGAGCAGTACTTC	CASSLTGPSYEQYF
NA	NA	TRBV6-4	TRBJ1-2	TGTGCCAGCAGTGACTCAACGGGTGGGGGGACAAATGGCTACACCTTC	CASSDSTGGGTNGYTF